This T cell receptor (beta chain) was sequenced in a study of cytomegalovirus exposure and HLA in healthy donors. Findings and caveats of the study: Among TCR beta chains, those listed as cytomegalovirus-associated numbered more than 150. The authors later linked a missense DCLRE1C variant to TCR beta V- and J-gene trimming. Reportedly, a later analysis found an Asian-associated ancestry cluster had fewer N-insertions than the roughly 700-donor mean. Several of the most significant clusters appeared linked to common viral pathogens, based on a later analysis.

The PCR employed 60 Vbeta primers together with 13 Jbeta primers. Profiled with immunoSEQ multiplex PCR; TCRdb holds only in-frame clones, not every one. Of 150,000 to 250,000 clones in the sample, roughly 80% are singletons; the top ten hold 6.5%. Trimming cost V 4 bases and J 3 bases; bases outside gene matches: 3. CDR1 and CDR2 from the germline V gene are SGHTA and FQGNSA. This CDR3 contains 15 residues. About this clone: Its antigen is unknown.

Sequenced: PBMCs. The sequence was obtained from a woman in her fifties or sixties in good health and CMV-seropositive. The V call is TRBV7-2, the J call TRBJ1-5; TRBD1 matches 10 bases. The CDR3 spells CASSSGTGANQPQHF. CDR3 nucleotide sequence: TGTGCCAGCAGCTCCGGGACAGGGGCCAATCAGCCCCAGCATTTT.